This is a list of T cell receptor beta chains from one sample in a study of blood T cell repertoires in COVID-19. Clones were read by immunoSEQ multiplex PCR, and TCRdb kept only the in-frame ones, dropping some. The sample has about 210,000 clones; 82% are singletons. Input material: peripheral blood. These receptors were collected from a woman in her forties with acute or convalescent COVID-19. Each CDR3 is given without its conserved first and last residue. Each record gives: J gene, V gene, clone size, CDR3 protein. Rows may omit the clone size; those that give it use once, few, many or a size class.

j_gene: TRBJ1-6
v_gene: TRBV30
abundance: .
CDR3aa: AWIKGSGYNSPLH

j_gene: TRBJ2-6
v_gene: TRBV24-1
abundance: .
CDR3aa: ATSDQGTGANVLT

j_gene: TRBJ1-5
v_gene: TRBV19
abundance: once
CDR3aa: ASSIDQGLDQPQH

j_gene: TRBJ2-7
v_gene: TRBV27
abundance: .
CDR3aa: ASSTHPGLAGRYEQY

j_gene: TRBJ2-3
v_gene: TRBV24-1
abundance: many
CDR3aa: ATSDPTSPQSDTQY

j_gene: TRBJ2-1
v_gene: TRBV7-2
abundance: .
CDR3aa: ASSFRRYNEQF

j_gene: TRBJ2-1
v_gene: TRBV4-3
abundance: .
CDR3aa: ASSQERAPSYNEQF

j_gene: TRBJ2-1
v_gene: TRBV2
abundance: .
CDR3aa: ASSEALRLAGGKLEF

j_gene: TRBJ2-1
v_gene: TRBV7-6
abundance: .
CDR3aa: ASSQRGVVSYNEQF

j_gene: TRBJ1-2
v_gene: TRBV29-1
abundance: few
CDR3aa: SVDAGSRLNGYT

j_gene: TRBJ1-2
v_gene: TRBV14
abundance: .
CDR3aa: ASSQGGLVYGYT

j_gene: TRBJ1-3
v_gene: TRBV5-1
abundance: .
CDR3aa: ASSLWGQSGNTIY

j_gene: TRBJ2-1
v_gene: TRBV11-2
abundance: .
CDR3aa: ASSSLDIQGPTKQF

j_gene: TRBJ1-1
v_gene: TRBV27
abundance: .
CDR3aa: ASREDRPNTEAF

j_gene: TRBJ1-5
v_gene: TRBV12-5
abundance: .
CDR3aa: ASGLDQTGLGNQPQH

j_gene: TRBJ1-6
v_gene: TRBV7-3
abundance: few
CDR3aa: ASSLTGQGTPLH

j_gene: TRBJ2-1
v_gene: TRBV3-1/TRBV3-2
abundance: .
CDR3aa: ASSPGLAGNNEQF

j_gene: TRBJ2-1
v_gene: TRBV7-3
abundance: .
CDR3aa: ASSLGTINEQF

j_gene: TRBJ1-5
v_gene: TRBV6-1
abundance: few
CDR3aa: ASSEGPRNQPQH

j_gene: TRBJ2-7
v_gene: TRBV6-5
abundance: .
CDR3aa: ATGTSGISSYEQY

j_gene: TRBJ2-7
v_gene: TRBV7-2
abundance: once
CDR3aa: ASSLREVYEQY

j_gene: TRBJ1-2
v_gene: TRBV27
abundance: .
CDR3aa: ASSLSGGGYGYT

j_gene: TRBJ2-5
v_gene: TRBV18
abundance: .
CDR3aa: ASSIPGLKETQY

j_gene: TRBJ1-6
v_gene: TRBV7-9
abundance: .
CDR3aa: ASSSDRNSPLH

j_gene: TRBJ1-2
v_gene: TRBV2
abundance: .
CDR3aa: ASSEEGRSRYGYT

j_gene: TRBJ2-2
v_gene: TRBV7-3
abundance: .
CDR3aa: ASSLNRQGDTGELF

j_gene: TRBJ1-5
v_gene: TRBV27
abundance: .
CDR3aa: ASSPRTGRGQPQH

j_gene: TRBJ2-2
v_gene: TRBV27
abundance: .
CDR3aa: ASSQAGPGELF

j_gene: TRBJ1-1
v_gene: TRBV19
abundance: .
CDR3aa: ASSTYLTAATEAF

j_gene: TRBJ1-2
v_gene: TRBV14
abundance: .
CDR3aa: ASSQVPGAYYGYT

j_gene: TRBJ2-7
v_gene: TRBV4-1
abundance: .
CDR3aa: ASSQDRLAGPEQY

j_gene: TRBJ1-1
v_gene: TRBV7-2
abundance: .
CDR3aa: ASSLRGRGQATRGTEAF

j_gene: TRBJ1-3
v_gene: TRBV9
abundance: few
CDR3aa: ASSPRLGLGENTIY

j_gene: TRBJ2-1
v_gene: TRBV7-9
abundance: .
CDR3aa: ASSFGQVYRYEQF

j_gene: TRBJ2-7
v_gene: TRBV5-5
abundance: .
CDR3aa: TSSLASGGTYEQY

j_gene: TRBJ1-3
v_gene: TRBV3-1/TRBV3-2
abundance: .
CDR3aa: ASSQVRTLGNTIY

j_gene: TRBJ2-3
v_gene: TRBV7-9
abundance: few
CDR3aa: ASSLKSVRSTDTQY

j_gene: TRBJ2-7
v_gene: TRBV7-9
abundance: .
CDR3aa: ASSPSLGQIYEQY

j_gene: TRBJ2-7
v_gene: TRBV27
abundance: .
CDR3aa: ASRSFQPGEQY

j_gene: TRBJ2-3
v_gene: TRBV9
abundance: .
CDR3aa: ASSSDLPDTQY

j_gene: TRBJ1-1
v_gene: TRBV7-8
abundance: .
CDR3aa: ASSLAEGYTEAF

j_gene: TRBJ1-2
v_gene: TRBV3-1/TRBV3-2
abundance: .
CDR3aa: ASSQPGGNGYT

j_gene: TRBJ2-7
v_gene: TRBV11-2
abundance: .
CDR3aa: ASSSPLSRGRLYEQY

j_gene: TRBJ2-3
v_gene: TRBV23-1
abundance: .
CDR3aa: ASSPLAGQGRDTQY

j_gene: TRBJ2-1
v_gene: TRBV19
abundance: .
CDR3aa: ASSATGGGYNEQF

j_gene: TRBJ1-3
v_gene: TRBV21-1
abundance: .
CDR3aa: ASSKATGGRSTIY

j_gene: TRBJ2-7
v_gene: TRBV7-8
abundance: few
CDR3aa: ASSRDRGAYEQY

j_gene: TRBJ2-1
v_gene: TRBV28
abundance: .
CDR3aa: ASSSGGRQGNNEQF

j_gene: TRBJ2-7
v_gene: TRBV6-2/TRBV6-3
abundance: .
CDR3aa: ASSLGTGVYEQY

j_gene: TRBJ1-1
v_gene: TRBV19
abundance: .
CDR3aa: ASSMGGNTEAF